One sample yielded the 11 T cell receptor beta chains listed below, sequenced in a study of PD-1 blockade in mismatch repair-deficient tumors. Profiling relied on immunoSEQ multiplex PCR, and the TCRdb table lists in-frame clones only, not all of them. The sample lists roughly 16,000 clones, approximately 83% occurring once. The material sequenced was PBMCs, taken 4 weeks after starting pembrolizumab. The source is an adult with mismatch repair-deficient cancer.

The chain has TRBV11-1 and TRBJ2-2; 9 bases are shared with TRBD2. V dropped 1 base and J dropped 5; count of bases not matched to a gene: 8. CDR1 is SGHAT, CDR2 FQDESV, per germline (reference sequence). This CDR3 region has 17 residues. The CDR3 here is CASSLELAGAGTGELFF. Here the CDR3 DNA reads TGTGCCAGCAGCTTAGAATTAGCGGGAGCGGGGACCGGGGAGCTGTTTTTT.

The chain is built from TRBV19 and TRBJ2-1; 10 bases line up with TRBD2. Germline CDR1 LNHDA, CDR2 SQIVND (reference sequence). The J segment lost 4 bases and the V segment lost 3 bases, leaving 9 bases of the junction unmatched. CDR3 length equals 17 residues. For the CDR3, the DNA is TGTGCCAGTAGTATCCTCGGGACTAGCGACAGTTACAATGAGCAGTTCTTC. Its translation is CASSILGTSDSYNEQFF.

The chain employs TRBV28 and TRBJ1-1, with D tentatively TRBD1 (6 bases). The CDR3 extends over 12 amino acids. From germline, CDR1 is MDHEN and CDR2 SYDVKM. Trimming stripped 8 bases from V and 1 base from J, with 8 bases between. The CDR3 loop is CASLDRNTEAFF. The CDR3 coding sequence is TGTGCCAGCTTGGACAGGAACACTGAAGCTTTCTTT. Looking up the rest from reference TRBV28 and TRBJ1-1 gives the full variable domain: DVKVTQSSRYLVKRTGEKVFLECVQDMDHENMFWYRQDPGLGLRLIYFSYDVKMKEKGDIPEGYSVSREKKERFSLILESASTNQTSMYLCASLDRNTEAFFGQGTRLTVV.

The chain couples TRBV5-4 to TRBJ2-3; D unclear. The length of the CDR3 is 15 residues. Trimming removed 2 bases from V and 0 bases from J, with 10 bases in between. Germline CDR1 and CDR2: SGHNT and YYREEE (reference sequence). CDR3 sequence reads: CASSLFSLSTDTQYF. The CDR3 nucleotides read TGTGCCAGCAGCTTATTCTCTCTCAGCACAGATACGCAGTATTTT.

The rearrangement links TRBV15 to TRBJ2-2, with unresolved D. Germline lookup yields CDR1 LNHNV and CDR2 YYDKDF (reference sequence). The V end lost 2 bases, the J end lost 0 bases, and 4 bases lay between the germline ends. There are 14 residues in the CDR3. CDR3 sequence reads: CATSRLTNTGELFF. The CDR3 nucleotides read TGTGCCACCAGCAGACTAACGAACACCGGGGAGCTGTTTTTT.

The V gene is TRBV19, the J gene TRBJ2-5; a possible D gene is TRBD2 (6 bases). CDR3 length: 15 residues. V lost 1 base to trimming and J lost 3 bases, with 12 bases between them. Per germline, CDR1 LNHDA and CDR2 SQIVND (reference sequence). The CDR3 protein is CASSIGLVAEETQYF. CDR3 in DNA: TGTGCCAGTAGTATAGGGTTGGTAGCGGAAGAGACCCAGTACTTC.

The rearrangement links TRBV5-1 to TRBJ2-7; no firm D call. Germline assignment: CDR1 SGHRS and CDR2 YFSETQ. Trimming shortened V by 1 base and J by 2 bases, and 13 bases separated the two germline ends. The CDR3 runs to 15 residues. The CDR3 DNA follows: TGCGCCAGCAGCTTGTTTACCAGCGCGACCTACGAGCAGTACTTC. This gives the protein CASSLFTSATYEQYF.

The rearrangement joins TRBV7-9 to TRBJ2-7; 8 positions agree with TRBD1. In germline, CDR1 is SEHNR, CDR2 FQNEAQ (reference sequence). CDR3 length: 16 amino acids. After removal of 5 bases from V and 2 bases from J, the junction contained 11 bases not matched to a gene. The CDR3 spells CASSGGTGEGTYEQYF. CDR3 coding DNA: TGTGCCAGCAGCGGAGGGACAGGAGAGGGGACCTACGAGCAGTACTTC.

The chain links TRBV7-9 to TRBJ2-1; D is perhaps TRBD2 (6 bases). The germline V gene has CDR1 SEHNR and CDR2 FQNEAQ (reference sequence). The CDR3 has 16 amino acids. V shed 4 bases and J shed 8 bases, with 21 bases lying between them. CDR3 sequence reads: CASSSYGGGTVDEQFF. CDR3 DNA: TGTGCCAGCAGCTCGTATGGGGGAGGAACGGTGGATGAGCAGTTCTTC.

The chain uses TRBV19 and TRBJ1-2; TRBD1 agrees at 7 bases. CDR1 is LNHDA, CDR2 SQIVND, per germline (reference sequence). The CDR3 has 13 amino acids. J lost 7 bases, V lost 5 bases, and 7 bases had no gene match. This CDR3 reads CASSDTGVAGYTF. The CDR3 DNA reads TGTGCCAGTAGTGACACAGGGGTGGCTGGCTACACCTTC.

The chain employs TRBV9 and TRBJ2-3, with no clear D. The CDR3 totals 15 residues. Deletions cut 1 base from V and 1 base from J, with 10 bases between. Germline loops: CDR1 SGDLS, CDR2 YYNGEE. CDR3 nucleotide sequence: TGTGCCAGCAGCGTACTACCAACTGGCACAGATACGCAGTATTTT. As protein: CASSVLPTGTDTQYF.